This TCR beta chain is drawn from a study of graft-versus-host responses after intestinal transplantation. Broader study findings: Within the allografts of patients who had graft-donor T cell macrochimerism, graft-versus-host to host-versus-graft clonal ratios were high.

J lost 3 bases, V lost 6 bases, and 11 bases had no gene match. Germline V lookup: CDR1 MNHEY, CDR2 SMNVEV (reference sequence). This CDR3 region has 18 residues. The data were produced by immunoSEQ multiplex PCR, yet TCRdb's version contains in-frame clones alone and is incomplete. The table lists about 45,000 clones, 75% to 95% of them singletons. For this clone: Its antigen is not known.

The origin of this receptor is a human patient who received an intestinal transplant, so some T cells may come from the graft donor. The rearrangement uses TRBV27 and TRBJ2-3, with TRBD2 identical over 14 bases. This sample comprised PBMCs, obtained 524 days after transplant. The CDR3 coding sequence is TGTGCCAGCAGACGACCGGGACTAGCGGGAGTGCGGACAGATACGCAGTATTTT. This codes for CASRRPGLAGVRTDTQYF.